Shown below are 6 T cell receptor beta chains from a single sample sequenced in a study of blood T cell repertoires in COVID-19. The data were produced by immunoSEQ multiplex PCR, yet TCRdb's version contains in-frame clones alone and is incomplete. This table holds some 57,000 clones, 70% to 90% found once. Specimen: peripheral blood. Every receptor here comes from a man aged 55 to 70 with acute or convalescent COVID-19.

This chain joins TRBV5-1 and TRBJ2-1, with 8 bases that match TRBD2. The CDR3 is 17 amino acids. V lost 3 bases to trimming and J lost 7 bases; unmatched junction nucleotides: 15. Germline V gene data show CDR1 as SGHRS and CDR2 as YFSETQ. CDR3 nucleotides: TGCGCCAGCAGCTCGGGGGGGCCGGGCTTCTCCCTAAATGAGCAGTTCTTC. Amino acid sequence: CASSSGGPGFSLNEQFF. The full variable domain, completed using reference TRBV5-1 and TRBJ2-1, is KAGVTQTPRYLIKTRGQQVTLSCSPISGHRSVSWYQQTPGQGLQFLFEYFSETQRNKGNFPGRFSGRQFSNSRSEMNVSTLELGDSALYLCASSSGGPGFSLNEQFFGPGTRLTVL.

This clone has just one count. This chain uses TRBV27 with TRBJ1-2, with a tentative D call TRBD1 (5 bases). This CDR3 region has 16 residues. Trimming shortened V by 1 base and J by 8 bases, and 20 bases separated the two germline ends. Per germline, CDR1 MNHEY and CDR2 SMNVEV (reference sequence). The CDR3 nucleotides are TGTGCCAGCAGTTTATTCTCGTCAGGGAAAGTCCGCGGCTACACCTTC. It is translated as CASSLFSSGKVRGYTF.

This chain uses TRBV7-9 with TRBJ1-5; the match to TRBD1 covers 7 bases. Per the germline V gene, CDR1 is SEHNR and CDR2 is FQNEAQ (reference sequence). The V segment lost 1 base and the J segment 2 bases; nucleotides outside the gene matches: 2. This CDR3 has 15 amino acids. The CDR3 protein is CASSLGTGRNQPQHF. The CDR3 nucleotides are TGTGCCAGCAGCTTAGGGACAGGACGCAATCAGCCCCAGCATTTT. The variable domain in full, with the rest retrieved from reference TRBV7-9 and TRBJ1-5, is DTGVSQNPRHKITKRGQNVTFRCDPISEHNRLYWYRQTLGQGPEFLTYFQNEAQLEKSRLLSDRFSAERPKGSFSTLEIQRTEQGDSAMYLCASSLGTGRNQPQHFGDGTRLSIL.

This sequence joins TRBV9 and TRBJ1-3; D not certain. Between the trimmed V and J ends, which lost 0 bases and 8 bases, there was a span of 21 bases. This CDR3 is 17 amino acids long. The germline V gene has CDR1 SGDLS and CDR2 YYNGEE. The CDR3: CASSVDPLPYLEDTIYF. The CDR3 DNA is TGTGCCAGCAGCGTAGACCCACTACCCTACCTGGAGGACACCATATATTTT.

The CDR3 reads CASSLGGGGGTEAFF. CDR3 bases: TGTGCCAGCAGCTTAGGAGGGGGGGGAGGAACTGAAGCTTTCTTT. This rearrangement joins TRBV7-6 to TRBJ1-1; maybe TRBD1 (6 bases). CDR3 length equals 15 residues. V was shortened by 1 base and J by 5 bases, with 14 bases between the two germline ends. CDR1 is SGHVS and CDR2 is FNYEAQ in the germline V gene. Complete variable domain (other parts from reference TRBV7-6 and TRBJ1-1): GAGVSQSPRYKVTKRGQDVALRCDPISGHVSLYWYRQALGQGPEFLTYFNYEAQQDKSGLPNDRFSAERPEGSISTLTIQRTEQRDSAMYRCASSLGGGGGTEAFFGQGTRLTVV.

J is TRBJ2-2 and V is TRBV6-2 or TRBV6-3; D ambiguous. The CDR3 length is 15 residues. V was clipped by 0 bases and J by 6 bases, with 11 bases between them. Germline CDR1 MNHEY, CDR2 SVGEGT. The chain's CDR3 is CASSYSVTYSGELFF. As DNA, the CDR3 is TGTGCCAGCAGTTACTCGGTGACTTATTCCGGGGAGCTGTTTTTT.